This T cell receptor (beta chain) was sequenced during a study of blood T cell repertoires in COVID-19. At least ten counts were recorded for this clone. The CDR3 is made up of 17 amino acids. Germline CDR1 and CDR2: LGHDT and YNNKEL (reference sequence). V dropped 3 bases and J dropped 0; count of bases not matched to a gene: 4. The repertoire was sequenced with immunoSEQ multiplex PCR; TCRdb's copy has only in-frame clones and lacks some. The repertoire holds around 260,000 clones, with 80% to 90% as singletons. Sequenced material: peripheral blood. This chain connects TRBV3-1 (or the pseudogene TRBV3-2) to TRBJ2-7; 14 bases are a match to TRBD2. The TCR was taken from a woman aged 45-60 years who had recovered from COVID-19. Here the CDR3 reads CASSQGLAGVISYEQYF. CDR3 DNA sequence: TGTGCCAGCAGCCAGGGACTAGCGGGGGTGATCTCCTACGAGCAGTACTTC.